This TCR beta chain was retrieved from a study of blood T cell repertoires in COVID-19. Overall study: Samples of COVID-19 (acute and convalescent) were obtained from the United States, Italy and Spain. The cDNA or gDNA used as material had been derived from T cells, B-cell-depleted T cells, or PBMCs.

In the study's own analysis: Quantification of nucleated cells was approximated via reference gene primer amplification. TCRdb's copy holds only in-frame clones and misses some; the assay was immunoSEQ multiplex PCR. V, J and clone size were drawn from that table, and D and trimming were deduced from the DNA. The sample contains roughly 300,000 clones, 87% of which appear only once. The germline V gene encodes CDR1 MGHRA and CDR2 YSYEKL. V was clipped by 1 base and J by 2 bases; unmatched bases: 7. This CDR3 contains 16 residues. The chain carries TRBV4-1 and TRBJ2-5, with 7 bases that match TRBD1. The sequence derives from a woman aged 40 to 50 who had recovered from COVID-19. The sequenced sample consisted of peripheral blood. In nucleotides, the CDR3 is TGCGCCAGCAGCCAAGTCCGCCGACAGGGTCAAGAGACCCAGTACTTC. This sequence encodes CASSQVRRQGQETQYF.